This TCR beta chain came from a study of beta chain features in type 1 diabetes. For the study at large: The samples had 85 million to 140 million sorted cells examined in all. General study findings and limits: The study found moderately but significantly shorter TCRB CDR3s in all four CD4+ subsets of Type 1 diabetes patients. Naive, central memory and Treg TCRB repertoires appeared more alike in patients than in healthy donors.

The entirety of the isolated RNA underwent reverse transcription, so expressed TCRB transcripts were sequenced. Only in-frame clones appear in the TCRdb table, and some are missing; sequencing was by immunoSEQ multiplex PCR. The top ten hold around 0.5% of the sample, which has around 150,000 clones, roughly 8% seen once. With respect to this clone: Antigen unknown.

This CDR3 contains 13 residues. The V gene lost 3 bases and the J gene lost 4 bases, with 10 bases spanning the gap. Germline V lookup: CDR1 ENHRY, CDR2 SYGVKD. There was one heparinised blood draw per donor, averaging around 100 mL. The sequence was collected from a woman between 18 and 30 years old with type 1 diabetes. Sequencing input: central memory CD4+ T cells from blood. The gene calls are TRBV10-3 and TRBJ2-7; weak D call: TRBD1 (6 bases). Here the CDR3 reads CAISDADSYEQYF. Written as DNA, the CDR3 is TGTGCCATCAGTGACGCGGACAGTTACGAGCAGTACTTC.